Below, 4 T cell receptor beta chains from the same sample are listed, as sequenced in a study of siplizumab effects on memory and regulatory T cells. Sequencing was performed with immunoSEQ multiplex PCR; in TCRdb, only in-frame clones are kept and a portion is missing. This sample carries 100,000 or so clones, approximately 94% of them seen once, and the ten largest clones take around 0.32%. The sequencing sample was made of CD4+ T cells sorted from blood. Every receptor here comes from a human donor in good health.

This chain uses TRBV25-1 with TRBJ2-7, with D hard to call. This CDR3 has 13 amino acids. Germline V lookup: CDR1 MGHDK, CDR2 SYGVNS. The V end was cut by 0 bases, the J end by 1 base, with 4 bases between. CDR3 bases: TGTGCCAGCAGTGAATATACTTCCTACGAGCAGTACTTC. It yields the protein CASSEYTSYEQYF.

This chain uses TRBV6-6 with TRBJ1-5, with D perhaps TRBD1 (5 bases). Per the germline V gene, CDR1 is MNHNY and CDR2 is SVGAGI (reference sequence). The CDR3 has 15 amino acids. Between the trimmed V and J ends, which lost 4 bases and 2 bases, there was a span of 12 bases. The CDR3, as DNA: TGTGCCAGCAGTTCACCCCGGGACGGCAATCAGCCCCAGCATTTT. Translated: CASSSPRDGNQPQHF.

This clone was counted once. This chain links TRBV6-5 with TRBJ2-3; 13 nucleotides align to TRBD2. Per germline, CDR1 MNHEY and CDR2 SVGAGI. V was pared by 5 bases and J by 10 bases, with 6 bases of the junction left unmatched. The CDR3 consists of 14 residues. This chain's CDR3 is CASSAGLAGVAQYF. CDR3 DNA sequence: TGTGCCAGCAGTGCCGGACTAGCGGGAGTGGCGCAGTATTTT.

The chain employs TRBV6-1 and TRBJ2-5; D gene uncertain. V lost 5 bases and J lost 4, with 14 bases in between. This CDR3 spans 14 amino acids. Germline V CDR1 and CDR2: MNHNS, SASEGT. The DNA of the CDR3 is TGTGCCAGCAGTCTCAGCTCGGGCGCAGAGACCCAGTACTTC. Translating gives CASSLSSGAETQYF.